The 30 T cell receptor beta chains reported below all come from one sample, sequenced in a study of read filtering for tumor transcriptome and immune sequencing. From 300 to 450 ng of RNA, a library with molecular barcoded alpha/delta and beta/gamma adaptors was made. A single record per CDR3 protein comes from TCRdb applying MiXCR to the reads. The sample consists of approximately 93,000 distinct CDR3 sequences, roughly 21% of them appearing once. The sequenced material came from a population of CD138-negative cells sorted from bone marrow. Receptors were obtained from a donor aged 40 or older with multiple myeloma.

This clonotype was seen repeatedly, ten times or more. The V and J genes are TRBV12-3 or TRBV12-4 and TRBJ1-5; 7 nucleotides align to TRBD1. This CDR3 has 14 amino acids. V lost 6 bases, J lost 5 bases, and 7 bases stayed unmatched. CDR3 protein: CASSQQGPHQPQHF. Here the CDR3 DNA reads TGTGCCAGCAGCCAACAGGGGCCCCATCAGCCCCAGCATTTT.

V usage is TRBV7-9 and J usage is TRBJ2-3, with a tentative D call TRBD1 (5 bases). CDR3 length: 16 amino acids. Germline V CDR1 and CDR2: SEHNR, FQNEAQ (reference sequence). Trimming took off 4 bases at V and 1 base at J, with 15 bases between the two ends. CDR3 region: CASSSWTSRGTDTQYF. CDR3 coding DNA: TGTGCCAGCAGCTCTTGGACAAGCCGGGGCACAGATACGCAGTATTTT.

This clonotype was detected ten times or more. The V call is TRBV7-6, the J call TRBJ2-3, with D unresolved. CDR3 size: 16 residues. The germline V gene encodes CDR1 SGHVS and CDR2 FNYEAQ. V was cut by 3 bases and J by 2 bases, with 15 bases left in between. The CDR3 region has the DNA TGTGCCAGCAGCTTGACCGACGCCGCTCCCACAGATACGCAGTATTTT. It codes for CASSLTDAAPTDTQYF.

The chain couples TRBV7-9 to TRBJ2-1; D is uncertain. This CDR3 region has 13 residues. V lost 5 bases and J 8 bases, leaving 13 bases between the germline ends. Germline assignment: CDR1 SEHNR and CDR2 FQNEAQ (reference sequence). CDR3 DNA sequence: TGTGCCAGCAGCCCCGGACGAGCCGATGAGCAGTTCTTC. This translates into CASSPGRADEQFF.

With regard to this clonotype: A much larger clone is a single base away; this may be a read error. This rearrangement joins TRBV19 to TRBJ1-2, with D unclear. CDR1 is LNHDA, CDR2 SQIVND, per germline (reference sequence). The CDR3 is made up of 11 amino acids. Written as DNA, the CDR3 is TGTGGCAGTAGTATTGTGAATGGCTACACCTTC. The encoded protein is CGSSIVNGYTF.

This clonotype was recorded many times. The chain is built from TRBV27 and TRBJ1-1; possibly TRBD1 for D (5 bases). V was trimmed by 6 bases and J by 4 bases, leaving 15 bases between them. The CDR3 is made up of 14 amino acids. The germline CDR1 and CDR2 sequences are MNHEY and SMNVEV (reference sequence). The CDR3 coding sequence is TGTGCCAGCAGACCCTTAGATGGGGGCACTGAAGCTTTCTTT. This translates into CASRPLDGGTEAFF.

This clonotype was picked up many times. The chain recombines TRBV7-2 with TRBJ1-1, with D uncertain. The CDR3 totals 15 residues. Germline CDR1 is SGHTA and CDR2 is FQGNSA. Trimming pared 2 bases from V and 0 bases from J, leaving 10 bases between. CDR3 sequence reads: CASSLKGSLNTEAFF. DNA of the CDR3: TGTGCCAGCAGCTTAAAGGGCAGTCTGAACACTGAAGCTTTCTTT.

This clonotype was observed a single time. The CDR3 DNA reads as TGTGCCAGCAGCGCCGCCTTCACCGGGGAGCTGTTTTTT. Protein sequence: CASSAAFTGELFF. The chain recombines TRBV9 with TRBJ2-2; D gene ambiguous. Trimming removed 3 bases from V and 4 bases from J, with 7 bases in between. CDR3 size: 13 residues. Germline V gives CDR1 SGDLS, CDR2 YYNGEE.

On this clonotype itself: The junction departs from the called germline gene at one end, perhaps through a read error. The chain carries TRBV20-1 and TRBJ1-1; 7 nucleotides agree with TRBD1. This CDR3 is 15 amino acids long. Germline lookup yields CDR1 DFQATT and CDR2 SNEGSKA (reference sequence). CDR3 protein: CRARPNPGGFTGALF. The CDR3 nucleotides are TGCAGAGCTAGGCCCAATCCAGGGGGATTCACTGGAGCTCTCTTT.

This clonotype has just a few counts. The chain has TRBV2 and TRBJ1-5, with TRBD1 matching 10 bases. CDR1 is SNHLY, CDR2 FYNNEI, per germline. The CDR3 consists of 16 residues. V gave up 7 bases and J gave up 8 bases; unmatched junction bases: 14. CDR3 in DNA: TGTGCCAGCATGGCGAGACAGGGGGCTAAACGTGAGCCCCAGCATTTT. It codes for CASMARQGAKREPQHF. The full variable domain, with the rest looked up from reference TRBV2 and TRBJ1-5, is EPEVTQTPSHQVTQMGQEVILRCVPISNHLYFYWYRQILGQKVEFLVSFYNNEISEKSEIFDDQFSVERPDGSNFTLKIRSTKLEDSAMYFCASMARQGAKREPQHFGDGTRLSIL.

Points on this clonotype: Sequence at one end of the junction differs from germline and may be a read error. This chain's CDR3 is CAGYPGEGANEPFF. CDR3 DNA: TGTGCCGGCTACCCTGGAGAGGGGGCGAATGAGCCGTTCTTC. V gene TRBV18 combines with J gene TRBJ2-1; TRBD1 agrees at 7 bases. Germline lookup yields CDR1 KGHSH and CDR2 LQKENI. The CDR3 loop spans 14 amino acids.

This clonotype occurred many times. The chain has TRBV2 and TRBJ2-1; 12 bases fit TRBD2. V shed 4 bases, J shed 8 bases, and the junction held 6 bases outside the gene matches. Germline V gene data show CDR1 as SNHLY and CDR2 as FYNNEI. The CDR3 covers 15 residues. The chain's CDR3 is CASSVGLAGIYEQFF. DNA of the CDR3: TGTGCCAGCAGTGTAGGACTAGCGGGGATTTATGAGCAGTTCTTC.

This clonotype showed up just a few times. This chain joins TRBV28 and TRBJ1-5; D is undetermined. This CDR3 has 15 amino acids. Per the germline V gene, CDR1 is MDHEN and CDR2 is SYDVKM. V was trimmed by 5 bases and J by 4 bases, leaving 15 bases between them. CDR3 protein: CASSPEGRKNQPQHF. The CDR3 DNA reads TGTGCCAGCAGTCCGGAGGGAAGGAAGAATCAGCCCCAGCATTTT. Full variable domain (remainder filled in from reference TRBV28 and TRBJ1-5): DVKVTQSSRYLVKRTGEKVFLECVQDMDHENMFWYRQDPGLGLRLIYFSYDVKMKEKGDIPEGYSVSREKKERFSLILESASTNQTSMYLCASSPEGRKNQPQHFGDGTRLSIL.

In its sample, this clonotype was seen many times. The rearrangement uses TRBV29-1 and TRBJ2-2; a weak D match, TRBD1 (5 bases). Deletions cut 2 bases from V and 7 bases from J, with 8 bases between. Germline V gives CDR1 SQVTM, CDR2 ANQGSEA. The CDR3 has 12 residues. The CDR3 nucleotides read TGCAGCGTTGAAAAGGGGTACGGGGAGCTGTTTTTT. Its protein product is CSVEKGYGELFF.

This clonotype was seen more than once but under ten times. The chain recombines TRBV6-6 with TRBJ1-5; D is perhaps TRBD1 (5 bases). The CDR3 contains 16 residues. Trimming took 6 bases from V and 2 from J, leaving 17 bases between them. The germline CDR1 and CDR2 sequences are MNHNY and SVGAGI (reference sequence). In nucleotides, the CDR3 is TGTGCCAGCAGCCCGATCCAAATGACAGGCAATCAGCCCCAGCATTTT. The encoded protein is CASSPIQMTGNQPQHF.

This chain joins TRBV7-3 and TRBJ2-1, with 10 bases aligning to TRBD2. This CDR3 has 16 amino acids. Trimming took 5 bases from V and 4 from J; bases not matched to a gene: 8. Germline CDR1 and CDR2: SGHTA and FQGTGA. CDR3 loop: CASSLLASGGYNEQFF. CDR3 nucleotides: TGTGCCAGCAGCCTACTAGCTAGCGGGGGTTACAATGAGCAGTTCTTC.

Note on this clonotype: A read error is possible here, since a much larger clone lies one base away. The rearrangement uses TRBV11-2 and TRBJ2-7; maybe TRBD1 (6 bases). Germline V gene lookup returns CDR1 SGHAT and CDR2 FQNNGV. This CDR3 comprises 14 residues. V was shortened by 1 base and J by 3 bases, with 10 bases between the two germline ends. CDR3 DNA: TGTGCCAGCAGCTTAGGGTCAGGGGACTACGAGCAGTACTTC. This translates into CASSLGSGDYEQYF. The variable domain in full, with the rest retrieved from reference TRBV11-2 and TRBJ2-7, is EAGVAQSPRYKIIEKRQSVAFWCNPISGHATLYWYQQILGQGPKLLIQFQNNGVVDDSQLPKDRFSAERLKGVDSTLKIQPAKLEDSAVYLCASSLGSGDYEQYFGPGTRLTVT.

Worth noting for this clonotype: This may be a read error: a much more frequent sequence differs by one nucleotide. The chain recombines TRBV7-2 with TRBJ2-3; D may be TRBD2 (5 bases). The CDR3 has 14 residues. Germline CDR1 reads SGHTA; CDR2 reads FQGNSA. CDR3 bases: TGTGCCAGCAGCCATCATTCTAGCACATATACGCAGTATTTT. The encoded protein is CASSHHSSTYTQYF.

This clonotype was seen at least ten times. The J gene is TRBJ1-4, the V gene TRBV7-2; 7 bases line up with TRBD1. Germline loops: CDR1 SGHTA, CDR2 FQGNSA. The junction had 11 bases not matched to a gene; V was cut back by 5 bases and J by 5 bases. The CDR3 consists of 16 residues. DNA for the CDR3: TGTACCAGCAGCAAGCAACGGGACAGACGGAATGAAAAACTGTTTTTT. Translated: CTSSKQRDRRNEKLFF.

By sample share, this clonotype is medium-sized. CDR3 sequence (DNA): TGTGCCAGCAGTTTAGGGGACAGGCAGTTCTTC. It codes for CASSLGDRQFF. The J gene is TRBJ2-1, the V gene TRBV12-3 or TRBV12-4, with 7 positions matching TRBD1. This CDR3 comprises 11 residues. J gave up 12 bases and V 1 base, and 0 bases lay outside the gene matches.

This clonotype was counted many times. This chain uses TRBV12-3 or TRBV12-4 with TRBJ1-2, with D hard to call. Trimming removed 3 bases from V and 0 bases from J, with 5 bases in between. The CDR3 spans 13 residues. The CDR3, as DNA: TGTGCCAGCAGTTTGGTTCCTAACTATGGCTACACCTTC. This encodes CASSLVPNYGYTF.

As concerns this clonotype: A read error is possible here, since a much larger clone lies one base away. This sequence joins TRBV7-9 and TRBJ1-4; no reliable D call. From germline, CDR1 is SEHNR and CDR2 FQNEAQ (reference sequence). This CDR3 is 15 amino acids long. The CDR3 reads CASSLLLGSNEKQFF. The CDR3 nucleotides are TGTGCCAGCAGCTTACTTCTGGGCAGTAATGAAAAACAGTTTTTT.

This chain uses TRBV28 with TRBJ1-3; the match to TRBD1 covers 10 bases. CDR3 size: 16 residues. The junction had 8 bases not matched to a gene; V was cut back by 6 bases and J by 3 bases. Germline values: CDR1 MDHEN, CDR2 SYDVKM. The CDR3 nucleotides are TGTGCCAGCAGACCTAGACAGGGGGCATTTGGAAACACCATATATTTT. It translates to CASRPRQGAFGNTIYF.

This clonotype has at least ten counts. CDR3 loop: CASSTSDRAYEKLFF. The CDR3 DNA follows: TGTGCCAGCAGTACCTCGGACAGGGCATACGAAAAACTGTTTTTT. The chain joins TRBV28 to TRBJ1-4, with 8 bases identical to TRBD1. In germline, CDR1 is MDHEN, CDR2 SYDVKM. The CDR3 is 15 residues long. The V and J ends lost 5 bases and 8 bases, in that order; junction bases with no gene match: 10.

This sequence joins TRBV3-1 and TRBJ1-2; D not certain. From germline, CDR1 is LGHDT and CDR2 YNNKEL (reference sequence). CDR3 size: 11 residues. Between the trimmed V and J ends, which lost 2 bases and 2 bases, there was a span of 0 bases. This CDR3 reads CASSQNYGYTF. The CDR3 nucleotides read TGTGCCAGCAGCCAAAACTATGGCTACACCTTC. Supplemented by reference TRBV3-1 and TRBJ1-2, the full variable domain reads DTAVSQTPKYLVTQMGNDKSIKCEQNLGHDTMYWYKQDSKKFLKIMFSYNNKELIINETVPNRFSPKSPDKAHLNLHINSLELGDSAVYFCASSQNYGYTFGSGTRLTVV.

The chain is built from TRBV20-1 and TRBJ1-1; D not resolved. This CDR3 is 14 amino acids long. Trimming stripped 6 bases from V and 1 base from J, with 15 bases between. The germline gives CDR1 DFQATT, CDR2 SNEGSKA (reference sequence). Here the CDR3 DNA reads TGCAGTGCGGGAGAGGGAAACTCGAACACTGAAGCTTTCTTT. Its translation: CSAGEGNSNTEAFF.

This clonotype was seen repeatedly, ten times or more. The chain joins TRBV29-1 to TRBJ2-5; D assignment may be TRBD1 or TRBD2 (5 bases each). The V end was cut by 7 bases, the J end by 2 bases, with 8 bases between. This CDR3 is 11 amino acids long. In germline, CDR1 is SQVTM, CDR2 ANQGSEA. CDR3 DNA sequence: TGCAGCGCGGGACCGCAAGAGACCCAGTACTTC. It specifies CSAGPQETQYF.

In this sample, this clonotype turned up many times. The genes are TRBV14 and TRBJ2-1; D unclear. This CDR3 has 15 residues. Trimming took 1 base from V and 8 from J, leaving 15 bases between them. Germline V lookup: CDR1 SGHDN, CDR2 FVKESK. This CDR3 reads CASSQAPWALDEQFF. The CDR3 bases are TGTGCCAGCAGCCAAGCCCCTTGGGCTCTCGATGAGCAGTTCTTC.

This clonotype was seen repeatedly, ten times or more. The gene calls are TRBV5-1 and TRBJ2-7, with a tentative D call TRBD2 (6 bases). V was clipped by 0 bases and J by 5 bases, with 15 bases between them. The CDR3 loop spans 15 amino acids. Germline lookup yields CDR1 SGHRS and CDR2 YFSETQ. In DNA, the CDR3 is TGCGCCAGCAGCTTGGGAGGCGGGGTCGGCCACGAGCAGTACTTC. It encodes CASSLGGGVGHEQYF.

By sample fraction, this clonotype is medium-sized. V gene TRBV7-8 combines with J gene TRBJ2-1, with 9 bases aligning to TRBD1. CDR3 length: 15 amino acids. Germline CDR1 reads SGHVS; CDR2 reads FQNEAQ. V dropped 1 base and J dropped 7; count of bases not matched to a gene: 5. DNA of the CDR3: TGTGCCAGCAGCTTAGACAGGGGGCTCTTTAATGAGCAGTTCTTC. It encodes CASSLDRGLFNEQFF.